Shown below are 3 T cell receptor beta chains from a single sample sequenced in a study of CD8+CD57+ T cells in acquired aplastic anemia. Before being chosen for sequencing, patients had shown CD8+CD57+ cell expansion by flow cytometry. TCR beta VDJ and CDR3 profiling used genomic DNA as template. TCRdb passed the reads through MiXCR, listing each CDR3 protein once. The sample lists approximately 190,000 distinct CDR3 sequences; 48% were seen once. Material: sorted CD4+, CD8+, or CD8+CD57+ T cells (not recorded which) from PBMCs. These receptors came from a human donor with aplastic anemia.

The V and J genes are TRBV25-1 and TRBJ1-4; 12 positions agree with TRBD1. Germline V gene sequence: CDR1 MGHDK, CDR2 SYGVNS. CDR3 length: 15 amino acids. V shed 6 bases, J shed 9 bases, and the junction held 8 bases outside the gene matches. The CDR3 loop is CASRGQGARAKKLFF. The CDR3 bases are TGTGCCAGCAGGGGACAGGGGGCGCGGGCTAAAAAACTGTTTTTT.

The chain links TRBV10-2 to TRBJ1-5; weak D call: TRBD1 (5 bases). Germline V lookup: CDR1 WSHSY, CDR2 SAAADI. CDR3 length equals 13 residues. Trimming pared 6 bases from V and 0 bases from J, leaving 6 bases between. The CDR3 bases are TGCGCCAGCAGGGGACTTAGCAATCAGCCCCAGCATTTT. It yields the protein CASRGLSNQPQHF.

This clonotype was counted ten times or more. As DNA, the CDR3 is TGTGCCAGCAGCCTCTTAAGCACGAGGGATCCTGAAGCTTTCTTT. Its protein product is CASSLLSTRDPEAFF. V and J are TRBV7-9 and TRBJ1-1; unclear D gene. The germline V and J ends were trimmed by 5 bases and 6 bases, with 19 bases remaining between them. Germline CDR1 reads SEHNR; CDR2 reads FQNEAQ (reference sequence). The CDR3 is made up of 15 amino acids.